Following are 26 T cell receptor beta chains from one sample sequenced in a study of TIL therapy for anti-PD-1-resistant metastatic lung cancer. Time point meaning: pre-treatment sample, taken before nivolumab and TIL therapy. The immunoSEQ assay was v3. The method was immunoSEQ multiplex PCR; TCRdb's version includes in-frame clones alone and lacks a portion of them. The table has more than 45,000 clones, over 75% seen once. Source: blood, taken at baseline. These receptors all come from a person aged 25-85 years with non-small cell lung cancer.

The chain uses TRBV4-1 and TRBJ2-5, with 9 positions matching TRBD2. The CDR3 is 15 residues long. Germline-derived CDR1 and CDR2 are MGHRA and YSYEKL. V lost 1 base to trimming and J lost 1 base; unmatched junction nucleotides: 1. The CDR3 reads CASSQGGLAQETQYF. CDR3 DNA: TGCGCCAGCAGCCAAGGGGGACTAGCCCAAGAGACCCAGTACTTC.

The chain joins TRBV13 to TRBJ1-5; D is uncertain. Trimming removed 5 bases at V and 1 base at J, with 6 bases between. This CDR3 region has 13 residues. Looked up from germline, CDR1 is PRHDT and CDR2 is FYEKMQ (reference sequence). For the CDR3, the DNA is TGTGCCAGCAGCAAAGACAGCAATCAGCCCCAGCATTTT. This gives the protein CASSKDSNQPQHF.

This clone was observed once. The chain has TRBV6-5 and TRBJ2-2; D remains unclear. The V gene lost 6 bases and the J gene lost 2 bases, with 4 bases spanning the gap. The length of the CDR3 is 12 residues. The germline V gene encodes CDR1 MNHEY and CDR2 SVGAGI. DNA for the CDR3: TGTGCCAGCAGGGATAACACCGGGGAGCTGTTTTTT. It is translated as CASRDNTGELFF.

The genes are TRBV3-1 (or the pseudogene TRBV3-2) and TRBJ1-2; unclear D gene. This CDR3 is 13 amino acids long. V lost 0 bases and J lost 8, with 10 bases in between. Germline V gene lookup returns CDR1 LGHDT and CDR2 YNNKEL (reference sequence). The CDR3 spells CASSQDRAYGYTF. The CDR3 coding sequence is TGTGCCAGCAGCCAAGATAGGGCCTACGGCTACACCTTC.

V gene TRBV28 combines with J gene TRBJ2-7; D is uncertain. CDR3 length: 15 amino acids. V lost 1 base and J lost 1, with 11 bases in between. Germline V lookup: CDR1 MDHEN, CDR2 SYDVKM. The CDR3 is CASSLFPGSSYEQYF. The CDR3 nucleotides read TGTGCCAGCAGTTTATTCCCCGGCTCTTCCTACGAGCAGTACTTC.

The chain couples TRBV12-5 to TRBJ2-1; D may be TRBD1 or TRBD2 (5 bases each). CDR3 length: 14 amino acids. Trimming cost V 0 bases and J 7 bases, with 10 bases left between them. Germline V gene lookup returns CDR1 LGHNT and CDR2 FRNRAP. The CDR3 region is CASGLVLRGNEQFF. CDR3 DNA sequence: TGTGCTAGTGGTTTGGTATTGAGGGGTAATGAGCAGTTCTTC.

The genes are TRBV6-4 and TRBJ2-3; the D is unclear. Trimming took 8 bases from V and 7 from J, leaving 7 bases between them. There are 10 residues in the CDR3. Germline CDR1 and CDR2: MRHNA and SNTAGT. As DNA, the CDR3 is TGTGCCAGCCTCCGGCATACGCAGTATTTT. Translating gives CASLRHTQYF.

This clone was detected only once. The rearrangement joins TRBV2 to TRBJ1-5; D might be TRBD1 (6 bases). CDR1 is SNHLY, CDR2 FYNNEI, per germline. The V end lost 6 bases, the J end lost 7 bases, and 19 bases lay between the germline ends. The CDR3 has 15 residues. The CDR3 sequence: CASRPGQIPRQPQHF. Written as DNA, the CDR3 is TGTGCCAGCAGACCCGGACAGATCCCAAGACAGCCCCAGCATTTT.

V is TRBV6-5 and J is TRBJ1-1; a possible D gene is TRBD1 (5 bases). From germline, CDR1 is MNHEY and CDR2 SVGAGI. The CDR3 extends over 14 amino acids. Trimming took 6 bases from V and 1 from J, leaving 12 bases between them. CDR3 loop: CASSGGGKNTEAFF. CDR3 sequence (DNA): TGTGCCAGCAGCGGGGGAGGAAAGAACACTGAAGCTTTCTTT.

CDR3 nucleotide sequence: TGTGCCAGCAGCTTTAGTATGCTGGGGGTTACGCAGTATTTT. This codes for CASSFSMLGVTQYF. The genes are TRBV7-9 and TRBJ2-3, with D perhaps assigned TRBD1 or TRBD2 (5 bases each). The CDR3 totals 14 residues. Trimming removed 3 bases from V and 8 bases from J, with 15 bases in between. Germline-derived CDR1 and CDR2 are SEHNR and FQNEAQ (reference sequence).

This clone was seen only once. This chain uses TRBV3-1 (or the pseudogene TRBV3-2) with TRBJ2-5, with 7 bases identical to TRBD1. The J segment lost 7 bases and the V segment lost 5 bases, leaving 22 bases of the junction unmatched. The CDR3 is 18 amino acids. Germline V gene sequence: CDR1 LGHDT, CDR2 YNNKEL (reference sequence). In DNA form, the CDR3 reads TGTGCCAGCAGCGGGGGCCACAATACCGGGACAGCTGCTGGGACCCAGTACTTC. Encoded protein: CASSGGHNTGTAAGTQYF.

The V call is TRBV12-5, the J call TRBJ2-7; 11 bases match TRBD2. With V trimmed by 6 bases and J by 3 bases, 1 base remained unmatched. Germline V gene sequence: CDR1 LGHNT, CDR2 FRNRAP. The CDR3 is made up of 13 amino acids. The CDR3 DNA sequence: TGTGCTAGTGGGGGACTAGCGGACTACGAGCAGTACTTC. As protein: CASGGLADYEQYF.

The sample holds one count of this clone. The J gene is TRBJ1-4, the V gene TRBV9; possibly TRBD1 for D (6 bases). Germline V CDR1 and CDR2: SGDLS, YYNGEE. V dropped 4 bases and J dropped 5 bases, with 9 bases sitting between them. The CDR3 is made up of 13 amino acids. This chain's CDR3 is CASSTRGNEKLFF. The DNA of the CDR3 is TGTGCCAGCAGCACCAGGGGAAATGAAAAACTGTTTTTT.

The chain couples TRBV3-1 (or the pseudogene TRBV3-2) to TRBJ2-1, with unresolved D. The CDR3 is made up of 15 amino acids. Germline V gives CDR1 LGHDT, CDR2 YNNKEL (reference sequence). The ends were cut back, 0 bases at V and 0 bases at J, with 6 bases in the middle. CDR3 DNA: TGTGCCAGCAGCCAAGAGGTGAGCTCCTACAATGAGCAGTTCTTC. It translates to CASSQEVSSYNEQFF.

This chain uses TRBV7-8 with TRBJ2-7, with a tentative D call TRBD1 (5 bases). Trimming pared 1 base from V and 0 bases from J, leaving 7 bases between. This CDR3 has 14 amino acids. Germline V gene data show CDR1 as SGHVS and CDR2 as FQNEAQ. The CDR3: CASSLVDSSYEQYF. As DNA, the CDR3 is TGTGCCAGCAGCTTAGTTGACAGCTCCTACGAGCAGTACTTC. Full variable domain (rest looked up from reference TRBV7-8 and TRBJ2-7): GAGVSQSPRYKVAKRGQDVALRCDPISGHVSLFWYQQALGQGPEFLTYFQNEAQLDKSGLPSDRFFAERPEGSVSTLKIQRTQQEDSAVYLCASSLVDSSYEQYFGPGTRLTVT.

The chain recombines TRBV18 with TRBJ1-4; D is unclear. Germline V gene sequence: CDR1 KGHSH, CDR2 LQKENI. The length of the CDR3 is 14 residues. V was pared by 2 bases and J by 10 bases, with 14 bases between. The DNA of the CDR3 is TGTGCCAGCTCACCAGGACGGCAAGATGGAAAACTGTTTTTT. This translates into CASSPGRQDGKLFF.

This clone was counted once. CDR3 DNA sequence: TGTGCCAGCAGTTTATATCCCCGTACGGGGGTATGGGAGCAGTTCTTC. Amino acid sequence: CASSLYPRTGVWEQFF. The chain carries TRBV27 and TRBJ2-1, with D possibly TRBD2 on 6 matching bases. Per germline, CDR1 MNHEY and CDR2 SMNVEV (reference sequence). Trimming shortened V by 1 base and J by 10 bases, and 20 bases separated the two germline ends. The CDR3 has 16 residues.

This chain connects TRBV27 to TRBJ2-1, with TRBD2 as a possible D gene (6 bases). The germline V and J ends were trimmed by 2 bases and 4 bases, with 12 bases remaining between them. CDR3 length: 15 residues. Germline V lookup: CDR1 MNHEY, CDR2 SMNVEV (reference sequence). Here the CDR3 reads CASSLLLAEYNEQFF. As DNA, the CDR3 is TGTGCCAGCAGTTTACTGTTAGCGGAATACAATGAGCAGTTCTTC.

CDR3 in amino acids: CASSLDLSSGANVLTF. In DNA, the CDR3 is TGTGCCAGCAGCTTAGATCTCAGCTCTGGGGCCAACGTCCTGACTTTC. The gene calls are TRBV7-9 and TRBJ2-6, with no clear D. Between the trimmed V and J ends, which lost 1 base and 0 bases, there was a span of 7 bases. Germline V CDR1 and CDR2: SEHNR, FQNEAQ (reference sequence). The CDR3 contains 16 residues.

This rearrangement joins TRBV27 to TRBJ2-4; D may be TRBD2 (5 bases). The CDR3 covers 19 residues. The germline V gene has CDR1 MNHEY and CDR2 SMNVEV (reference sequence). The V end was cut by 5 bases, the J end by 7 bases, with 30 bases between. This CDR3 reads CASSPPGRSLPGSTNIQYF. The CDR3 nucleotides are TGTGCCAGCAGTCCCCCTGGCCGTTCCTTACCGGGGTCCACTAACATTCAGTACTTC.

This clone has more than one count but fewer than ten. J is TRBJ1-5 and V is TRBV4-1; 10 bases agree with TRBD1. There are 15 residues in the CDR3. CDR1 is MGHRA, CDR2 YSYEKL, per germline. V was clipped by 3 bases and J by 5 bases; unmatched bases: 4. The CDR3 nucleotides are TGCGCCAGCAGCCAGCCGACAGGGGGCTATCAGCCCCAGCATTTT. Translation: CASSQPTGGYQPQHF.

This clone was observed a few times. This rearrangement joins TRBV5-1 to TRBJ2-7, with 8 bases that match TRBD1. The CDR3 consists of 15 residues. J gave up 2 bases and V 5 bases, and 9 bases lay outside the gene matches. Germline assignment: CDR1 SGHRS and CDR2 YFSETQ. Written as DNA, the CDR3 is TGCGCCAGCAGGGACGACAGGGGCCTCGCCTACGAGCAGTACTTC. Amino acids: CASRDDRGLAYEQYF.

In DNA, the CDR3 is TGTGCCAGCAGTTACTCGAGAGGGGCAGGGAATTATCAGCCCCAGCATTTT. Residues: CASSYSRGAGNYQPQHF. V and J are TRBV6-2 or TRBV6-3 and TRBJ1-5; maybe TRBD1 (5 bases). The germline V gene encodes CDR1 MNHEY and CDR2 SVGEGT. V lost 0 bases to trimming and J lost 5 bases, with 17 bases between them. The CDR3 has 17 residues.

V gene TRBV11-2 combines with J gene TRBJ2-7; TRBD1 agrees at 8 bases. After removal of 6 bases from V and 6 bases from J, the junction contained 4 bases not matched to a gene. The CDR3 length is 12 residues. The germline CDR1 and CDR2 sequences are SGHAT and FQNNGV. This chain's CDR3 is CASRPTGGEQYF. Written as DNA, the CDR3 is TGTGCCAGCAGGCCAACAGGGGGCGAGCAGTACTTC. The variable domain in full, completed from reference TRBV11-2 and TRBJ2-7, reads EAGVAQSPRYKIIEKRQSVAFWCNPISGHATLYWYQQILGQGPKLLIQFQNNGVVDDSQLPKDRFSAERLKGVDSTLKIQPAKLEDSAVYLCASRPTGGEQYFGPGTRLTVT.

The chain employs TRBV27 and TRBJ1-2, with D perhaps TRBD1 (5 bases). V was cut by 3 bases and J by 2 bases, with 10 bases left in between. From germline, CDR1 is MNHEY and CDR2 SMNVEV (reference sequence). The CDR3 totals 14 residues. As DNA, the CDR3 is TGTGCCAGCAGTTTCGACAGCCTGAACTATGGCTACACCTTC. Amino acid sequence: CASSFDSLNYGYTF.

This clone has just a few counts. This chain uses TRBV19 with TRBJ1-6, with a possible D match to TRBD1 (6 bases). Per the germline V gene, CDR1 is LNHDA and CDR2 is SQIVND (reference sequence). CDR3 size: 16 residues. Trimming took 10 bases from V and 6 from J, leaving 22 bases between them. The CDR3 reads CATAGTGSVGNSPLHF. The CDR3 nucleotides are TGTGCCACTGCAGGTACAGGGAGTGTTGGTAATTCACCCCTCCACTTT. Complete variable domain (other parts from reference TRBV19 and TRBJ1-6): DGGITQSPKYLFRKEGQNVTLSCEQNLNHDAMYWYRQDPGQGLRLIYYSQIVNDFQKGDIAEGYSVSREKKESFPLTVTSAQKNPTAFYLCATAGTGSVGNSPLHFGNGTRLTVT.